This TCR beta chain was observed in a study of blood T cell repertoires in COVID-19. In the original analysis: For nucleated cells, counts were estimated from reference gene primer amplification. TCRdb's copy holds only in-frame clones and misses some; the assay was immunoSEQ multiplex PCR. V and J calls and clone size are as listed in that table; D and trimming were resolved from the DNA. The table shows fewer than 350,000 clones, with under 95% occurring only once. Across about two dozen US areas, participants ranged in age from 18 to 89 years. Germline CDR1 KGHSH, CDR2 LQKENI. The CDR3 is 17 residues long. Trimming cost V 3 bases and J 5 bases; bases outside gene matches: 4.

The V call is TRBV18, the J call TRBJ2-2; TRBD2 matches 15 bases. The sequence derives from a man between 35 and 55 years old who had been exposed to COVID-19. Source material: PBMCs or T cells enriched from blood (not recorded which). The CDR3 here is CASSPPGLAGGTGELFF. CDR3 nucleotides: TGTGCCAGCTCACCCCCGGGACTAGCGGGAGGTACCGGGGAGCTGTTTTTT.